The text below deals with one T cell receptor (beta chain). V shed 0 bases and J shed 7 bases, with 12 bases lying between them. CDR1 and CDR2 from the germline V gene are SQVTM and ANQGSEA. CDR3 length equals 14 residues. Noted treatment: oral pan-JAK inhibitor, 5-10 mg twice daily. The data were taken from a study of CD8+ T cells in alopecia areata. Sequencing templates came from extracted RNA that was reverse transcribed into cDNA. This table comes from immunoSEQ multiplex PCR, and its TCRdb copy is limited to in-frame clones, with some not included. The sample yields more than 110,000 clones, 82% seen once.

The source material was CD8+ T cells sorted from blood, sampled at week 4, from a patient treated with tofacitinib. The TCR originated in a human donor with alopecia areata. This chain uses TRBV29-1 with TRBJ2-2, with D maybe TRBD1 (5 bases). CDR3 sequence: CSVEDVGAGGELFF. CDR3 nucleotide sequence: TGCAGCGTTGAAGATGTAGGGGCAGGCGGGGAGCTGTTTTTT.